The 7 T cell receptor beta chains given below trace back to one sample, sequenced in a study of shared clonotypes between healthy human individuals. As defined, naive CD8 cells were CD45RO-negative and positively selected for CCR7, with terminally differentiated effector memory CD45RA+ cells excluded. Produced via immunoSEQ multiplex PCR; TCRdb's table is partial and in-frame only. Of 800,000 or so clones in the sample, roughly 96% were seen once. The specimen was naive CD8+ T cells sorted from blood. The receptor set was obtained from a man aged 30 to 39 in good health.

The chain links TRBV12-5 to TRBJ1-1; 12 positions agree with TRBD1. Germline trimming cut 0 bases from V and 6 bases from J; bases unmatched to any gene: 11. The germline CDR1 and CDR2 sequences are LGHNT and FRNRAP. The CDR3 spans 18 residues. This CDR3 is CASGLVRALGQGAPEAFF. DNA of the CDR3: TGTGCTAGTGGTTTGGTACGAGCTCTGGGACAGGGGGCGCCTGAAGCTTTCTTT.

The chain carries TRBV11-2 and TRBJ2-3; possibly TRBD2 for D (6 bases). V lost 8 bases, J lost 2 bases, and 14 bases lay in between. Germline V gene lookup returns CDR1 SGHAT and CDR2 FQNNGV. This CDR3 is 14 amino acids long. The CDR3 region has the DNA TGTGCCAGCCGCTCTTGGGGGGACACAGATACGCAGTATTTT. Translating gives CASRSWGDTDTQYF.

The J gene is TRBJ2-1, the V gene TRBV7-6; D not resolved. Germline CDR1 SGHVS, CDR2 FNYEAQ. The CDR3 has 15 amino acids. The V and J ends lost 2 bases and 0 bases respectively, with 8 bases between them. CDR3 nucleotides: TGTGCCAGCAGCTTACTGGGAAGCTCCTACAATGAGCAGTTCTTC. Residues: CASSLLGSSYNEQFF.

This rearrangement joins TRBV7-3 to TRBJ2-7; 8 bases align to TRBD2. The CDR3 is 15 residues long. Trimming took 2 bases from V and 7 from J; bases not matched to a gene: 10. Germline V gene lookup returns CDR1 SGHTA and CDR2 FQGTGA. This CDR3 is CASSLLAGGFREQYF. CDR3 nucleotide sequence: TGTGCCAGCAGCTTATTGGCGGGGGGCTTCAGGGAGCAGTACTTC. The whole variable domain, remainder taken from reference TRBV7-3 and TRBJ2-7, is GAGVSQTPSNKVTEKGKYVELRCDPISGHTALYWYRQSLGQGPEFLIYFQGTGAADDSGLPNDRFFAVRPEGSVSTLKIQRTERGDSAVYLCASSLLAGGFREQYFGPGTRLTVT.

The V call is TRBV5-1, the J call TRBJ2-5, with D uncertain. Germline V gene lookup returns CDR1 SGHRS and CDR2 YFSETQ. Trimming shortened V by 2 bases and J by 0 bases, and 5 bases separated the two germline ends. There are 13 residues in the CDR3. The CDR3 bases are TGCGCCAGCAGCTTAATGTACCAAGAGACCCAGTACTTC. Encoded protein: CASSLMYQETQYF. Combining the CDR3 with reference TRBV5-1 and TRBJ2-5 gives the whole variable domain KAGVTQTPRYLIKTRGQQVTLSCSPISGHRSVSWYQQTPGQGLQFLFEYFSETQRNKGNFPGRFSGRQFSNSRSEMNVSTLELGDSALYLCASSLMYQETQYFGPGTRLLVL.

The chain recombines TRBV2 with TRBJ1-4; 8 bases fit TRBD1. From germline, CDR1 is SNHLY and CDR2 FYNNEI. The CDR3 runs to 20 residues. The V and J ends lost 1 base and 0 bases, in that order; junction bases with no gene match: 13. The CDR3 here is CASSEVGLAGQAATNEKLFF. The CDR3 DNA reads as TGTGCCAGCAGTGAAGTAGGGTTGGCGGGACAGGCAGCAACTAATGAAAAACTGTTTTTT.

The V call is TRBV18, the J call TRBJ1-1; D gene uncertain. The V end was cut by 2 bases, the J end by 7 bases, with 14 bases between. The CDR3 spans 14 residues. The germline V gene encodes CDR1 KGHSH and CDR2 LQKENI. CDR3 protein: CASSPGSAGYEAFF. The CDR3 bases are TGTGCCAGCTCACCAGGATCGGCGGGGTATGAAGCTTTCTTT.